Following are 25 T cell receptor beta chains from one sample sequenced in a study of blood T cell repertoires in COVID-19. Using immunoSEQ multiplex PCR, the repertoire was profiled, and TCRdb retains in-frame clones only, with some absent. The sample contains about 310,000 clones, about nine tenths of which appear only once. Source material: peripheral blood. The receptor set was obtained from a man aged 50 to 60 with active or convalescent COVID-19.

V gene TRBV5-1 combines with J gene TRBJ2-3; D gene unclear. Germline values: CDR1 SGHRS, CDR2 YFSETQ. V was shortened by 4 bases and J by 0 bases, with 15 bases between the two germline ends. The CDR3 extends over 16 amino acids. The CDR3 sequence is CASSPRVSSSTDTQYF. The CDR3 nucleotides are TGCGCCAGCAGCCCACGGGTGAGCAGTAGCACAGATACGCAGTATTTT.

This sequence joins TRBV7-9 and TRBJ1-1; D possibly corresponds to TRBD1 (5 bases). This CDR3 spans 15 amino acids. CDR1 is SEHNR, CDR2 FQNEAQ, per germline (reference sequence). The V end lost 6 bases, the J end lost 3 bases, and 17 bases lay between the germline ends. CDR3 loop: CASSSYRISDTEAFF. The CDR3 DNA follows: TGTGCCAGCAGTAGCTACAGGATCAGCGACACTGAAGCTTTCTTT.

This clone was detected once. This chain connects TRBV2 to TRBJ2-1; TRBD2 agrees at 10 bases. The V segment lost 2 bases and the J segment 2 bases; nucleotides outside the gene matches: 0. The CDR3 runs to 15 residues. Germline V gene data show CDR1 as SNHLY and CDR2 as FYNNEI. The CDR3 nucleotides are TGTGCCAGCAGTGAAACTAGCGGGACCTACAATGAGCAGTTCTTC. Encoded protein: CASSETSGTYNEQFF.

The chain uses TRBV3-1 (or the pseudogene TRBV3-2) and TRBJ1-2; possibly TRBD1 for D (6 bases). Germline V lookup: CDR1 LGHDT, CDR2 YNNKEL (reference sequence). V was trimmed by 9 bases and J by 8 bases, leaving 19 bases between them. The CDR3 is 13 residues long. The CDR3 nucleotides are TGTGCCAGTTCCTATGCGGGGGCGCACGGCTACACCTTC. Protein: CASSYAGAHGYTF.

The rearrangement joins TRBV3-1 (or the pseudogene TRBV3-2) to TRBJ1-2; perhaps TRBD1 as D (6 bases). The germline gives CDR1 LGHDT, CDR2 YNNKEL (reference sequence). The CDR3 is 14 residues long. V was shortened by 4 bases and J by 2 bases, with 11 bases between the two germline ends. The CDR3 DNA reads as TGTGCCAGCAGCCGACGCGACAGGAACTATGGCTACACCTTC. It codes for CASSRRDRNYGYTF.

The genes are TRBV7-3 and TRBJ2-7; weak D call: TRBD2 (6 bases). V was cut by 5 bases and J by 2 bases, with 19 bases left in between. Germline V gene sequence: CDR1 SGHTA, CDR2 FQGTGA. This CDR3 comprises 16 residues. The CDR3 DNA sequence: TGTGCCAGCAGCCCTCCGTTGGTAGCGGAGACCTACGAGCAGTACTTC. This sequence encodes CASSPPLVAETYEQYF.

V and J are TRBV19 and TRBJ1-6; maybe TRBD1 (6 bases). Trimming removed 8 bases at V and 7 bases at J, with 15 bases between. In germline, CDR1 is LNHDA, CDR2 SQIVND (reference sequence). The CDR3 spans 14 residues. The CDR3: CASGFGGRNSPLHF. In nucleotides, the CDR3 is TGTGCCAGTGGCTTCGGGGGGCGGAATTCACCCCTCCACTTT.

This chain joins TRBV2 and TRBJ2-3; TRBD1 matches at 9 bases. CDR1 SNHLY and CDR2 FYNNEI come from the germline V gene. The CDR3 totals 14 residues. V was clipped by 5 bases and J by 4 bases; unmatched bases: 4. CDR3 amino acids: CASSQDRGADTQYF. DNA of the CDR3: TGTGCCAGCAGTCAAGACAGGGGGGCAGATACGCAGTATTTT.

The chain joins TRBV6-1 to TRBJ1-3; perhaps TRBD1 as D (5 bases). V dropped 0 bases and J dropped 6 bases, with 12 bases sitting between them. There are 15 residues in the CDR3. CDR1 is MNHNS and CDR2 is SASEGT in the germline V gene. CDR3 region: CASSEAADRANTIYF. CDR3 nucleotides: TGTGCCAGCAGTGAAGCGGCCGACAGAGCAAACACCATATATTTT.

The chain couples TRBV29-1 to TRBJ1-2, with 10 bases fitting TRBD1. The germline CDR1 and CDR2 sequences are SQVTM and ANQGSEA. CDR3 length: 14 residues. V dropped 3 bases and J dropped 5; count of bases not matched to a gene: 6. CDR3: CSVEAGQGIYGYTF. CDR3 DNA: TGCAGCGTTGAGGCGGGACAGGGGATTTATGGCTACACCTTC.

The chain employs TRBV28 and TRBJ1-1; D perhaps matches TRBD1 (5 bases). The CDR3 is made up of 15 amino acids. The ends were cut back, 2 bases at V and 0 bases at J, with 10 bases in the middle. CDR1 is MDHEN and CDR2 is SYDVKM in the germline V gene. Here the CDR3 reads CASSLVGGMNTEAFF. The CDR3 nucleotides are TGTGCCAGCAGTTTAGTCGGGGGAATGAACACTGAAGCTTTCTTT.

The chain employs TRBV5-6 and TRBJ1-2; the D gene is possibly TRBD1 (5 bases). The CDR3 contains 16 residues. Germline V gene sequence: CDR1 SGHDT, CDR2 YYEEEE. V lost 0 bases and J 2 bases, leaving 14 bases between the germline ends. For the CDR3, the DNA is TGTGCCAGCAGCTTGGCCCCAGGGTCTCCCAACTATGGCTACACCTTC. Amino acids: CASSLAPGSPNYGYTF.

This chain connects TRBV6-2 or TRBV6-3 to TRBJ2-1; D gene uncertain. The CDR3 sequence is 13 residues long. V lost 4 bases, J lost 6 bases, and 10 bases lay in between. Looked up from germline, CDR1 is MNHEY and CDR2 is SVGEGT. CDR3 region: CASSSPGFNEQFF. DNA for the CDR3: TGTGCCAGCAGTTCCCCCGGGTTCAATGAGCAGTTCTTC.

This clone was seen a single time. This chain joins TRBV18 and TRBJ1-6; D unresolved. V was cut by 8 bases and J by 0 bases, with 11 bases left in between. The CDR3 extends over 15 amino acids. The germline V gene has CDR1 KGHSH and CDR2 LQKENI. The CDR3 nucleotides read TGTGCCAGCGCCCCCTCGGGCTCCTATAATTCACCCCTCCACTTT. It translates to CASAPSGSYNSPLHF.

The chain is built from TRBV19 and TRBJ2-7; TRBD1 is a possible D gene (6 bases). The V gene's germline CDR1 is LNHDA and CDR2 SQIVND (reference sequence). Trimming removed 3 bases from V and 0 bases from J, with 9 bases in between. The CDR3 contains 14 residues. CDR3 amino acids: CASSMRGTSYEQYF. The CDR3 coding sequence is TGTGCCAGTAGTATGAGGGGGACCTCCTACGAGCAGTACTTC.

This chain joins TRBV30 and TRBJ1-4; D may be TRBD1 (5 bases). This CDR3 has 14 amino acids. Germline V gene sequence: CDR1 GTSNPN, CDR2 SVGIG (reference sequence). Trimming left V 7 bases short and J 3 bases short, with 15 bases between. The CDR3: CALVKQASNEKLFF. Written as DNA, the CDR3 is TGTGCCTTAGTAAAACAGGCGTCTAATGAAAAACTGTTTTTT.

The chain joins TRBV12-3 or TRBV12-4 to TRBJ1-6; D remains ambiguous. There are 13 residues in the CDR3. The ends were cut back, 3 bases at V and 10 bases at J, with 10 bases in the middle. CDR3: CASSFGVNSPLHF. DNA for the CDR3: TGTGCCAGCAGTTTCGGGGTGAACTCACCCCTCCACTTT.

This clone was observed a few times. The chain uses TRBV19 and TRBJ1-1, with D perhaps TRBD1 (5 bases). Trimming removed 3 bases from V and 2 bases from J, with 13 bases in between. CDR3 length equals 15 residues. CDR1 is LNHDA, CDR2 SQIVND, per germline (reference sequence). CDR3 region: CASSIGGTDNTEAFF. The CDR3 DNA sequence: TGTGCCAGTAGTATTGGGGGGACGGACAACACTGAAGCTTTCTTT.

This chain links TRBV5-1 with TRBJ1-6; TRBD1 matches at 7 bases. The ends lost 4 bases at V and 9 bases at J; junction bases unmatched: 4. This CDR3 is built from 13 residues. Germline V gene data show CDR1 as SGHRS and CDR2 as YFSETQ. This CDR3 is CASSVGDSSPLHF. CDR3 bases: TGCGCCAGCAGCGTGGGGGACAGTTCACCCCTCCACTTT.

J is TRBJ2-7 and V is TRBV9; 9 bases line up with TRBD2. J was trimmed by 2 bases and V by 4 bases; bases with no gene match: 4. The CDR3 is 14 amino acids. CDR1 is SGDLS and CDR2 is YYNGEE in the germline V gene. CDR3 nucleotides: TGTGCCAGCAGCTCGACTAGCGGCCCCTACGAGCAGTACTTC. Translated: CASSSTSGPYEQYF.

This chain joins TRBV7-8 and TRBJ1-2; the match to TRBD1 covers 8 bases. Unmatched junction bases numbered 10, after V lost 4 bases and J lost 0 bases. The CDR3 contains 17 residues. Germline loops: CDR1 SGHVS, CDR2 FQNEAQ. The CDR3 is CASSSGQGRLANYGYTF. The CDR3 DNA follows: TGTGCCAGCAGCTCCGGACAGGGTAGACTTGCTAACTATGGCTACACCTTC.

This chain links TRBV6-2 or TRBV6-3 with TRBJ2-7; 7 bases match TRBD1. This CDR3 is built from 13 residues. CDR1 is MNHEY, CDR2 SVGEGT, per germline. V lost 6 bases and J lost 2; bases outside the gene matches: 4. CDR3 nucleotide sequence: TGTGCCAGCAGCAGGGACAGCCCCTACGAGCAGTACTTC. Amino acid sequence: CASSRDSPYEQYF.

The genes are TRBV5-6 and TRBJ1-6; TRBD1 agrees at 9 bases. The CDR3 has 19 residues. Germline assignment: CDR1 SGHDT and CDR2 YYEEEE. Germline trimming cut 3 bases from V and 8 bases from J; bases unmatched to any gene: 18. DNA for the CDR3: TGTGCCAGCAGCTCACGAGACCGAGGCTGGACAGGGGCTTATTCACCCCTCCACTTT. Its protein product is CASSSRDRGWTGAYSPLHF.

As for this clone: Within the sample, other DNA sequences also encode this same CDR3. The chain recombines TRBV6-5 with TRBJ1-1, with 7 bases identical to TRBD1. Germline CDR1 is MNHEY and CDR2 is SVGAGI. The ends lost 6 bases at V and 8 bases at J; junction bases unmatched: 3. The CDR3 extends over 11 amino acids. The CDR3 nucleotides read TGTGCCAGCAGCCTAGGGGGCGAAGCTTTCTTT. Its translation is CASSLGGEAFF.

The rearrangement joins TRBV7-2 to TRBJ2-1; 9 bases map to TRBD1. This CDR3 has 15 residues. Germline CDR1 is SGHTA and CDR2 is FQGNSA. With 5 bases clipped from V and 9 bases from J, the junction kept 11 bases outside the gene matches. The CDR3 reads CASSESRDREGEQFF. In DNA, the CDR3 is TGTGCCAGCAGCGAATCTCGGGACAGGGAGGGTGAGCAGTTCTTC.